A single sample gave rise to the 26 T cell receptor beta chains below, sequenced in a study of cytomegalovirus exposure and HLA in healthy donors. Produced via immunoSEQ multiplex PCR; TCRdb's table is partial and in-frame only. The sample lists fewer than 150,000 clones; about nine tenths were seen once. Input material: PBMCs. These receptors originate from a man aged 25 to 45 in good health and CMV-seronegative.

The chain recombines TRBV5-1 with TRBJ2-1, with D perhaps matching TRBD2 (6 bases). This CDR3 contains 12 residues. The germline CDR1 and CDR2 sequences are SGHRS and YFSETQ. Trimming shortened V by 4 bases and J by 9 bases, and 11 bases separated the two germline ends. The CDR3 is CASSPRGGEQFF. CDR3 sequence (DNA): TGCGCCAGCAGCCCAAGGGGAGGTGAGCAGTTCTTC.

A few counts support this clone. V is TRBV2 and J is TRBJ1-1, with D perhaps TRBD1 (5 bases). V dropped 4 bases and J dropped 4 bases, with 10 bases sitting between them. The CDR3 totals 13 residues. CDR1 is SNHLY, CDR2 FYNNEI, per germline. CDR3 nucleotides: TGTGCCAGCAGTGTAGGGGAGGGCACTGAAGCTTTCTTT. Its translation is CASSVGEGTEAFF.

The chain uses TRBV9 and TRBJ2-2, with 7 bases fitting TRBD2. CDR1 is SGDLS and CDR2 is YYNGEE in the germline V gene. The CDR3 is 14 amino acids. Losses at the gene ends were 0 bases for V and 8 bases for J; bases not matched to a gene: 4. The CDR3 DNA reads TGTGCCAGCAGCGTAGTCGCGGGGGAAGGGGAGCTGTTTTTT. Its protein product is CASSVVAGEGELFF.

This clone was counted once. The V gene is TRBV9, the J gene TRBJ1-2; a possible D gene is TRBD1 (6 bases). Germline V CDR1 and CDR2: SGDLS, YYNGEE. CDR3 length: 14 amino acids. The germline V and J ends were trimmed by 3 bases and 8 bases, with 17 bases remaining between them. The CDR3 DNA follows: TGTGCCAGCAGCGAACAGGGAGTAGCGTGGGGCTACACCTTC. This translates into CASSEQGVAWGYTF.

The chain links TRBV10-3 to TRBJ1-1, with D possibly matching TRBD1 (5 bases). The V gene lost 0 bases and the J gene lost 5 bases, with 10 bases spanning the gap. The CDR3 sequence is 14 residues long. Germline CDR1 and CDR2: ENHRY and SYGVKD. As DNA, the CDR3 is TGTGCCATCAGTGAGTCGACGGGGGGAACTGAAGCTTTCTTT. Its protein product is CAISESTGGTEAFF.

The V and J genes are TRBV7-2 and TRBJ1-1; D is unclear. Germline-derived CDR1 and CDR2 are SGHTA and FQGNSA. The CDR3 extends over 15 amino acids. Trimming shortened V by 1 base and J by 8 bases, and 17 bases separated the two germline ends. CDR3 in amino acids: CASSLVPPTPGEAFF. In nucleotides, the CDR3 is TGTGCCAGCAGCTTAGTTCCACCCACACCGGGGGAAGCTTTCTTT.

J is TRBJ2-7 and V is TRBV27; 8 positions agree with TRBD1. The CDR3 is 15 residues long. Germline V lookup: CDR1 MNHEY, CDR2 SMNVEV (reference sequence). V shed 6 bases and J 3 bases; nucleotides not matched to a gene: 10. DNA of the CDR3: TGTGCCAGCAGACCCGCTCAGGGGGCAATCTACGAGCAGTACTTC. Translating gives CASRPAQGAIYEQYF.

The chain employs TRBV7-9 and TRBJ1-1, with D possibly matching TRBD1 (6 bases). The CDR3 covers 13 residues. The ends were cut back, 6 bases at V and 5 bases at J, with 13 bases in the middle. Germline V gene lookup returns CDR1 SEHNR and CDR2 FQNEAQ (reference sequence). The chain's CDR3 is CASSPQGRTEAFF. CDR3 coding DNA: TGTGCCAGCAGTCCACAGGGCCGTACTGAAGCTTTCTTT. The variable domain in full, with the rest retrieved from reference TRBV7-9 and TRBJ1-1, is DTGVSQNPRHKITKRGQNVTFRCDPISEHNRLYWYRQTLGQGPEFLTYFQNEAQLEKSRLLSDRFSAERPKGSFSTLEIQRTEQGDSAMYLCASSPQGRTEAFFGQGTRLTVV.

This sequence joins TRBV5-6 and TRBJ1-2, with D maybe TRBD1 (5 bases). The germline gives CDR1 SGHDT, CDR2 YYEEEE. Deletions cut 6 bases from V and 2 bases from J, with 11 bases between. This CDR3 contains 13 residues. The CDR3 region has the DNA TGTGCCAGCACCCCGGGGGTGAACTATGGCTACACCTTC. It codes for CASTPGVNYGYTF.

The chain carries TRBV19 and TRBJ1-5; TRBD1 might be the D (6 bases). The CDR3 loop spans 14 amino acids. Germline values: CDR1 LNHDA, CDR2 SQIVND (reference sequence). The V gene lost 6 bases and the J gene lost 6 bases, with 15 bases spanning the gap. The CDR3 region has the DNA TGTGCCAGTAGGCCGACAGGACTCCGTCAGCCCCAGCATTTT. Protein: CASRPTGLRQPQHF.

V gene TRBV29-1 combines with J gene TRBJ1-1, with a tentative D call TRBD1 (5 bases). Per germline, CDR1 SQVTM and CDR2 ANQGSEA. The CDR3 runs 13 residues. Trimming removed 5 bases from V and 6 bases from J, with 16 bases in between. The CDR3, as DNA: TGCAGCGTTCCTCAGGGTGATTTCTCTGAAGCTTTCTTT. Its protein is CSVPQGDFSEAFF. The complete variable domain, with remaining parts taken from reference TRBV29-1 and TRBJ1-1, reads SAVISQKPSRDICQRGTSLTIQCQVDSQVTMMFWYRQQPGQSLTLIATANQGSEATYESGFVIDKFPISRPNLTFSTLTVSNMSPEDSSIYLCSVPQGDFSEAFFGQGTRLTVV.

This chain links TRBV6-1 with TRBJ2-1; D gene uncertain. With 4 bases removed from V and 7 bases from J, the gap between germline ends came to 17 bases. Germline V lookup: CDR1 MNHNS, CDR2 SASEGT. This CDR3 is 15 amino acids long. CDR3 loop: CASSAFSSTPNEQFF. The DNA of the CDR3 is TGTGCCAGCAGTGCTTTTAGCTCTACCCCTAATGAGCAGTTCTTC.

The chain carries TRBV28 and TRBJ2-2; weak D call: TRBD1 (5 bases). This CDR3 has 15 amino acids. The germline V gene encodes CDR1 MDHEN and CDR2 SYDVKM. V gave up 6 bases and J gave up 4 bases, with 15 bases separating them. In DNA, the CDR3 is TGTGCCAGCAGGTCCCCAGGGCTGGGCACCGGGGAGCTGTTTTTT. This sequence encodes CASRSPGLGTGELFF.

The chain recombines TRBV29-1 with TRBJ2-7; 10 bases map to TRBD2. The germline CDR1 and CDR2 sequences are SQVTM and ANQGSEA. Losses at the gene ends were 3 bases for V and 0 bases for J; bases not matched to a gene: 11. This CDR3 is 17 amino acids long. CDR3 amino acids: CSVDGVTSGYGSYEQYF. CDR3 sequence (DNA): TGCAGCGTTGATGGGGTGACTAGCGGGTATGGCTCCTACGAGCAGTACTTC.

This clone has a handful of counts. The chain links TRBV7-6 to TRBJ2-7; 7 bases line up with TRBD1. The CDR3 has 15 residues. V dropped 1 base and J dropped 5; count of bases not matched to a gene: 8. The V gene's germline CDR1 is SGHVS and CDR2 FNYEAQ. CDR3 DNA sequence: TGTGCCAGCAGCTTAGGACAGGGCAGAATCGACGAGCAGTACTTC. It yields the protein CASSLGQGRIDEQYF.

This clone was picked up one time. V usage is TRBV30 and J usage is TRBJ1-5, with D uncertain. Per the germline V gene, CDR1 is GTSNPN and CDR2 is SVGIG (reference sequence). There are 14 residues in the CDR3. V was trimmed by 5 bases and J by 0 bases, leaving 11 bases between them. CDR3 in amino acids: CAWAGAYSNQPQHF. The CDR3 region has the DNA TGTGCCTGGGCGGGTGCATATAGCAATCAGCCCCAGCATTTT. The variable domain in full, completed from reference TRBV30 and TRBJ1-5, reads SQTIHQWPATLVQPVGSPLSLECTVEGTSNPNLYWYRQAAGRGLQLLFYSVGIGQISSEVPQNLSASRPQDRQFILSSKKLLLSDSGFYLCAWAGAYSNQPQHFGDGTRLSIL.

This rearrangement joins TRBV6-1 to TRBJ2-5; D possibly corresponds to TRBD1 (6 bases). The V end lost 2 bases, the J end lost 0 bases, and 10 bases lay between the germline ends. The V gene's germline CDR1 is MNHNS and CDR2 SASEGT. The CDR3 extends over 15 amino acids. The CDR3 nucleotides are TGTGCCAGCAGTGAAAGGGACACCTACCAAGAGACCCAGTACTTC. It yields the protein CASSERDTYQETQYF.

This CDR3 reads CASSLGTRTDTQYF. DNA of the CDR3: TGTGCCAGTAGTCTCGGGACTCGCACAGATACGCAGTATTTT. J is TRBJ2-3 and V is TRBV19; weak D call: TRBD2 (6 bases). Trimming took 5 bases from V and 1 from J, leaving 10 bases between them. The germline V gene has CDR1 LNHDA and CDR2 SQIVND (reference sequence). The CDR3 consists of 14 residues.

This rearrangement joins TRBV11-2 to TRBJ1-3; D gene unclear. The CDR3 extends over 11 amino acids. Germline V gives CDR1 SGHAT, CDR2 FQNNGV. V lost 4 bases and J 6 bases, leaving 4 bases between the germline ends. CDR3 coding DNA: TGTGCCAGCAGCTCTAAAAACACCATATATTTT. Its protein is CASSSKNTIYF.

The chain joins TRBV6-5 to TRBJ2-7; TRBD2 agrees at 8 bases. The J segment lost 2 bases and the V segment lost 6 bases, leaving 9 bases of the junction unmatched. Looked up from germline, CDR1 is MNHEY and CDR2 is SVGAGI. CDR3 size: 15 residues. The CDR3 is CASRRELADTYEQYF. CDR3 coding DNA: TGTGCCAGCAGGCGCGAACTAGCGGATACCTACGAGCAGTACTTC.

In DNA form, the CDR3 reads TGCAGCGTTGATGACAGGGGGTACGAGCAGTACTTC. Amino acids: CSVDDRGYEQYF. V is TRBV29-1 and J is TRBJ2-7; 9 nucleotides agree with TRBD1. Germline values: CDR1 SQVTM, CDR2 ANQGSEA. The CDR3 sequence is 12 residues long. V shed 3 bases, J shed 4 bases, and the junction held 1 base outside the gene matches.

This chain uses TRBV5-6 with TRBJ1-1; TRBD1 aligns across 8 bases. Germline trimming cut 0 bases from V and 4 bases from J; bases unmatched to any gene: 14. CDR1 is SGHDT, CDR2 YYEEEE, per germline. This CDR3 has 18 residues. The CDR3 loop is CASSLALRQGAGLTEAFF. CDR3 in DNA: TGTGCCAGCAGCTTGGCCTTACGGCAGGGGGCCGGACTCACTGAAGCTTTCTTT.

This chain links TRBV7-9 with TRBJ2-7; possible D gene TRBD1, 6 bases. V was pared by 5 bases and J by 3 bases, with 20 bases between. The germline gives CDR1 SEHNR, CDR2 FQNEAQ (reference sequence). This CDR3 has 16 amino acids. The CDR3, as DNA: TGTGCCAGCAGCCCCACACAGGGCGCCTTGGTCTACGAGCAGTACTTC. It specifies CASSPTQGALVYEQYF.

The chain employs TRBV19 and TRBJ1-6, with D tentatively TRBD1 (6 bases). V lost 3 bases and J 1 base, leaving 16 bases between the germline ends. CDR1 and CDR2 from the germline V gene are LNHDA and SQIVND (reference sequence). The CDR3 contains 18 residues. CDR3 nucleotides: TGTGCCAGTAGTATGATGGGCAGGGGATCATCCTATAATTCACCCCTCCACTTT. This translates into CASSMMGRGSSYNSPLHF.

The J gene is TRBJ2-1, the V gene TRBV7-8; TRBD2 might be the D (6 bases). From germline, CDR1 is SGHVS and CDR2 FQNEAQ. Trimming cost V 3 bases and J 2 bases, with 11 bases left between them. The CDR3 covers 15 residues. The CDR3 DNA sequence: TGTGCCAGCAGCTTTGACGCGGGGACCTACAATGAGCAGTTCTTC. Its protein is CASSFDAGTYNEQFF.

This chain links TRBV9 with TRBJ2-7; D not certain. There are 13 residues in the CDR3. Trimming took 4 bases from V and 1 from J, leaving 9 bases between them. Germline CDR1 SGDLS, CDR2 YYNGEE. The CDR3 loop reads CASSPSPSYEQYF. DNA of the CDR3: TGTGCCAGCAGCCCCTCTCCGTCCTACGAGCAGTACTTC.